This T cell receptor (beta chain) was obtained from a study of CD8+ T cells in alopecia areata. The wider study: It was 6 to 18 months of tofacitinib, and then there were 6 months off drug.

About this clone itself: What it binds is not known.

The study, taken as a whole, reports: In lesional scalp, particularly from alopecia totalis/universalis, clonality was higher than in normal scalp. Mouse data revealed clearer TCR sharing than patient data did, a gap possibly tied to HLA. Sequenced scalp T cells also include alphabeta T cells resident in normal skin.

Extraction of RNA preceded its reverse transcription into cDNA, which served as the sequencing template. Profiling relied on immunoSEQ multiplex PCR, and the TCRdb table lists in-frame clones only, not all of them. The sample carries about 130,000 clones, almost 50% recorded once. V lost 3 bases and J 6 bases, leaving 12 bases between the germline ends. Germline CDR1 and CDR2: SGDLS and YYNGEE. The CDR3 loop spans 13 amino acids. The chain employs TRBV9 and TRBJ1-1; possible D gene TRBD1, 6 bases. The source of this sequence is a human donor with alopecia areata. The sample here was CD8+ T cells sorted from blood, taken at week 0. In DNA form, the CDR3 reads TGTGCCAGCAGCGGACCGGGGGGGCCTGAAGCTTTCTTT. This translates into CASSGPGGPEAFF.